The sequence of this T cell receptor (beta chain) was determined in a study of shared clonotypes between healthy human individuals. Assay used: immunoSEQ multiplex PCR; TCRdb lists only in-frame clones, some missing. The top ten clones hold around 0.14% of a sample with millions of clones, more than 90% of them seen once. CDR1 WSHSY and CDR2 SAAADI come from the germline V gene. This CDR3 has 14 amino acids. V was pared by 4 bases and J by 2 bases, with 10 bases between. Donation came from healthy HIV-negative adults that had no recent acute infections or vaccinations. The receptor was derived from a man between 18 and 29 years old in good health. The chain carries TRBV10-2 and TRBJ2-3, with D tentatively TRBD1 (6 bases). The sequenced material came from naive CD4+ T cells sorted from blood. The sample's subset: CD45RA+ positively selected. CDR3 DNA sequence: TGCGCCAGCAGTGTTGGGACATCCACAGATACGCAGTATTTT. Amino acids: CASSVGTSTDTQYF.